The 27 T cell receptor beta chains presented below share a single source sample, sequenced in a study of cytomegalovirus exposure and HLA in healthy donors. The PCR had 60 Vbeta and 13 Jbeta primers. The method was immunoSEQ multiplex PCR; TCRdb's version includes in-frame clones alone and lacks a portion of them. The table shows roughly 55,000 clones, with 65% to 85% occurring only once. The sample comprised PBMCs. These receptors all stem from a boy aged 5-17 years in good health and CMV-seropositive.

The J gene is TRBJ2-5, the V gene TRBV7-8; 7 bases match TRBD1. CDR1 and CDR2 from the germline V gene are SGHVS and FQNEAQ. The V gene end was trimmed by 4 bases and the J gene end by 4 bases; junction bases not matched to a gene: 0. The length of the CDR3 is 12 residues. CDR3: CASSSGGETQYF. The CDR3 bases are TGTGCCAGCAGCTCAGGGGGAGAGACCCAGTACTTC.

The table lists this clone with a few counts. V and J are TRBV6-6 and TRBJ1-6; 7 bases are a match to TRBD1. The CDR3 sequence is 14 residues long. V trimming: 5 bases; J trimming: 8 bases; junction bases outside the gene matches: 6. CDR1 is MNHNY and CDR2 is SVGAGI in the germline V gene (reference sequence). The CDR3 loop is CASSKQGSDSPLHF. Written as DNA, the CDR3 is TGTGCCAGCAGTAAACAGGGGAGTGATTCACCCCTCCACTTT.

The gene calls are TRBV6-5 and TRBJ1-3; unclear D gene. CDR3 length: 13 amino acids. V was clipped by 6 bases and J by 4 bases, with 10 bases between them. Per germline, CDR1 MNHEY and CDR2 SVGAGI. CDR3 nucleotide sequence: TGTGCCAGCAGCCCCCTTCGGGGAAACACCATATATTTT. Amino acids: CASSPLRGNTIYF.

J is TRBJ1-6 and V is TRBV15; D uncertain. Trimming pared 5 bases from V and 8 bases from J, leaving 16 bases between. The germline V gene has CDR1 LNHNV and CDR2 YYDKDF (reference sequence). The CDR3 loop spans 15 amino acids. CDR3 loop: CATSPYSKAYSPLHF. CDR3 nucleotide sequence: TGTGCCACCAGCCCGTACTCTAAAGCGTATTCACCCCTCCACTTT.

The J gene is TRBJ2-5, the V gene TRBV10-3; a weak D match, TRBD1 (6 bases). Trimming cost V 6 bases and J 0 bases, with 11 bases left between them. Germline CDR1 reads ENHRY; CDR2 reads SYGVKD. This CDR3 has 14 amino acids. CDR3 protein: CAIRDSLYQETQYF. For the CDR3, the DNA is TGTGCCATCAGGGACAGCCTGTACCAAGAGACCCAGTACTTC.

The chain recombines TRBV29-1 with TRBJ2-1; 9 bases are a match to TRBD1. This CDR3 has 12 amino acids. Germline assignment: CDR1 SQVTM and CDR2 ANQGSEA. The junction had 11 bases not matched to a gene; V was cut back by 7 bases and J by 13 bases. The CDR3 DNA sequence: TGCAGCGCCGGAGGCACAGGGGGCGACCAGTTCTTC. It translates to CSAGGTGGDQFF.

This clone was counted a single time. The gene calls are TRBV7-2 and TRBJ2-1; 7 nucleotides align to TRBD2. V trimming: 1 base; J trimming: 8 bases; junction bases outside the gene matches: 11. The CDR3 runs 16 residues. Germline loops: CDR1 SGHTA, CDR2 FQGNSA. CDR3 DNA sequence: TGTGCCAGCAGCTTAGGACTAGCACGGCTTATGGATGAGCAGTTCTTC. This encodes CASSLGLARLMDEQFF.

The chain uses TRBV6-5 and TRBJ2-1; 7 nucleotides agree with TRBD2. Germline values: CDR1 MNHEY, CDR2 SVGAGI. The CDR3 is 13 residues long. V gave up 6 bases and J gave up 8 bases; unmatched junction bases: 7. The CDR3 DNA reads TGTGCCAGCAGCTGGGTGGGGGGGGATGAGCAGTTCTTC. Its translation: CASSWVGGDEQFF.

The chain is built from TRBV7-9 and TRBJ2-7, with 7 positions matching TRBD1. Germline values: CDR1 SEHNR, CDR2 FQNEAQ (reference sequence). V was pared by 5 bases and J by 3 bases, with 7 bases of the junction left unmatched. This CDR3 has 14 residues. The CDR3 sequence: CASSRTGEGYEQYF. CDR3 in DNA: TGTGCCAGCAGCCGAACAGGGGAAGGCTACGAGCAGTACTTC.

The chain uses TRBV7-2 and TRBJ2-3; TRBD2 aligns across 10 bases. After removal of 5 bases from V and 2 bases from J, the junction contained 4 bases not matched to a gene. In germline, CDR1 is SGHTA, CDR2 FQGNSA. The length of the CDR3 is 15 residues. CDR3 in DNA: TGTGCCAGCAGCCACCTAGCGGGGGTCACAGATACGCAGTATTTT. Amino acids: CASSHLAGVTDTQYF.

The sample holds one count of this clone. The chain links TRBV27 to TRBJ2-7, with 9 bases aligning to TRBD1. V was clipped by 4 bases and J by 1 base; unmatched bases: 8. The CDR3 loop spans 16 amino acids. CDR1 is MNHEY, CDR2 SMNVEV, per germline (reference sequence). The CDR3 region is CASSSASGTGSYEQYF. In DNA, the CDR3 is TGTGCCAGCAGTTCCGCCTCCGGGACAGGGTCCTACGAGCAGTACTTC.

The chain is built from TRBV7-7 and TRBJ2-5, with D possibly being TRBD2 (7 bases). This CDR3 has 17 residues. Germline lookup yields CDR1 SSHAT and CDR2 FNYEAQ (reference sequence). The CDR3 nucleotides read TGTGCTACAACCAGGGGCGGGGGACTACTGACAGGAGAGACCCAGTACTTC. Protein product: CATTRGGGLLTGETQYF.

The chain links TRBV7-9 to TRBJ1-2; possibly TRBD1 for D (6 bases). Germline V gene sequence: CDR1 SEHNR, CDR2 FQNEAQ (reference sequence). The CDR3 spans 16 residues. V shed 3 bases and J shed 2 bases, with 16 bases lying between them. CDR3 protein: CASSFGQPMLNYGYTF. DNA of the CDR3: TGTGCCAGCAGCTTCGGACAGCCCATGTTGAACTATGGCTACACCTTC.

V usage is TRBV13 and J usage is TRBJ1-1; D not resolved. The germline V gene has CDR1 PRHDT and CDR2 FYEKMQ (reference sequence). This CDR3 has 15 amino acids. V dropped 8 bases and J dropped 0 bases, with 16 bases sitting between them. CDR3 region: CASRARGAMNTEAFF. As DNA, the CDR3 is TGTGCCAGCCGAGCGCGTGGAGCTATGAACACTGAAGCTTTCTTT. The full variable domain, rest sourced from reference TRBV13 and TRBJ1-1, is AAGVIQSPRHLIKEKRETATLKCYPIPRHDTVYWYQQGPGQDPQFLISFYEKMQSDKGSIPDRFSAQQFSDYHSELNMSSLELGDSALYFCASRARGAMNTEAFFGQGTRLTVV.

The J gene is TRBJ2-5, the V gene TRBV2; the D gene is possibly TRBD2 (5 bases). TRBJ2-7 explains the end of the DNA better; the J call may be wrong. The germline V gene encodes CDR1 SNHLY and CDR2 FYNNEI. The CDR3 sequence is 14 residues long. The CDR3 bases are TGTGCCAGCAGGGAGGCAGGAATAGCCTACGAGCAGTACTTC. This gives the protein CASREAGIAYEQYF.

V usage is TRBV5-4 and J usage is TRBJ2-7, with 7 bases identical to TRBD1. This CDR3 region has 15 residues. Germline values: CDR1 SGHNT, CDR2 YYREEE (reference sequence). V lost 4 bases and J lost 3; bases outside the gene matches: 10. The CDR3 DNA reads TGTGCCAGCAGCCCCGAACAGGGGCAGTACTACGAGCAGTACTTC. Translating gives CASSPEQGQYYEQYF.

J is TRBJ1-4 and V is TRBV9, with D tentatively TRBD1 (5 bases). The CDR3 sequence is 14 residues long. The V end was cut by 3 bases, the J end by 4 bases, with 10 bases between. Germline lookup yields CDR1 SGDLS and CDR2 YYNGEE. The CDR3 loop is CASSGGLVNEKLFF. For the CDR3, the DNA is TGTGCCAGCAGCGGGGGACTGGTTAATGAAAAACTGTTTTTT.

This clone has a single count. The CDR3 sequence is CASSPPVDFGGPGNTIYF. In DNA form, the CDR3 reads TGTGCCAGCTCACCACCGGTCGACTTCGGCGGGCCTGGAAACACCATATATTTT. The J gene is TRBJ1-3, the V gene TRBV18; D unclear. Deletions cut 0 bases from V and 2 bases from J, with 17 bases between. Germline V gene lookup returns CDR1 KGHSH and CDR2 LQKENI. The CDR3 runs to 18 residues.

V is TRBV2 and J is TRBJ2-2; 9 nucleotides match TRBD2. Germline V gene data show CDR1 as SNHLY and CDR2 as FYNNEI. The CDR3 consists of 15 residues. With V trimmed by 6 bases and J by 4 bases, 6 bases remained unmatched. CDR3 sequence reads: CASRKERGVTGELFF. The CDR3 DNA follows: TGTGCCAGCAGGAAAGAGCGGGGGGTCACCGGGGAGCTGTTTTTT.

The rearrangement joins TRBV10-2 to TRBJ1-2; 11 bases align to TRBD1. V dropped 5 bases and J dropped 8; count of bases not matched to a gene: 7. CDR1 is WSHSY, CDR2 SAAADI, per germline. This CDR3 has 14 residues. CDR3 DNA: TGCGCCAGCAGTTCGGACAGGGGGCGGACGGGCTACACCTTC. Translated: CASSSDRGRTGYTF.

The chain recombines TRBV5-5 with TRBJ2-2; tentative D call: TRBD2 (5 bases). This CDR3 contains 14 residues. The germline V gene has CDR1 SGHKS and CDR2 YYEKEE (reference sequence). V shed 0 bases and J shed 4 bases, with 7 bases lying between them. For the CDR3, the DNA is TGTGCCAGCAGCTTGGGCCGGGGCACCGGGGAGCTGTTTTTT. Protein: CASSLGRGTGELFF.

The chain carries TRBV27 and TRBJ2-1; maybe TRBD2 (6 bases). The length of the CDR3 is 14 residues. V lost 3 bases to trimming and J lost 4 bases, with 10 bases between them. Germline assignment: CDR1 MNHEY and CDR2 SMNVEV (reference sequence). The CDR3 coding sequence is TGTGCCAGCAGTTTGGCGGGACTGTACAATGAGCAGTTCTTC. Its protein product is CASSLAGLYNEQFF.

The rearrangement uses TRBV6-6 and TRBJ2-4, with 9 positions matching TRBD1. This CDR3 has 16 amino acids. Germline-derived CDR1 and CDR2 are MNHNY and SVGAGI (reference sequence). Trimming cost V 2 bases and J 3 bases; bases outside gene matches: 5. The CDR3 sequence: CASSYTGGADKNIQYF. The CDR3 DNA sequence: TGTGCCAGCAGTTACACAGGGGGCGCCGACAAAAACATTCAGTACTTC.

V is TRBV5-1 and J is TRBJ2-3, with 7 bases fitting TRBD1. Germline trimming cut 3 bases from V and 1 base from J; bases unmatched to any gene: 5. Germline CDR1 reads SGHRS; CDR2 reads YFSETQ. This CDR3 has 15 amino acids. CDR3: CASSYRGARTDTQYF. In DNA form, the CDR3 reads TGCGCCAGCAGCTACAGGGGAGCCCGCACAGATACGCAGTATTTT.

V is TRBV5-6 and J is TRBJ1-2; D is undetermined. Germline CDR1 SGHDT, CDR2 YYEEEE. Trimming removed 4 bases from V and 12 bases from J, with 19 bases in between. The CDR3 covers 13 residues. The CDR3 protein is CASSRPGGSLNTF. CDR3 in DNA: TGTGCCAGCAGCCGACCGGGAGGGTCTCTCAACACCTTC.

The rearrangement joins TRBV18 to TRBJ2-3; D is undetermined. The V gene's germline CDR1 is KGHSH and CDR2 LQKENI. The CDR3 has 14 amino acids. Trimming pared 2 bases from V and 3 bases from J, leaving 9 bases between. The CDR3 protein is CASSPALQTDTQYF. In nucleotides, the CDR3 is TGTGCCAGCTCACCAGCATTACAGACAGATACGCAGTATTTT.

The J gene is TRBJ1-6, the V gene TRBV6-5; TRBD1 agrees at 8 bases. Germline CDR1 and CDR2: MNHEY and SVGAGI. There are 15 residues in the CDR3. Germline trimming cut 5 bases from V and 10 bases from J; bases unmatched to any gene: 10. The CDR3 DNA reads as TGTGCCAGCAGTACAGGGGGACGCGGTATCTCACCCCTCCACTTT. This gives the protein CASSTGGRGISPLHF.